These T cell receptor beta chains were read from a single sample in a study of T cell responses to AZD1222 COVID-19 vaccine. Produced via immunoSEQ multiplex PCR; TCRdb's table is partial and in-frame only. This table has more than 95,000 clones, over 75% appearing once. Sequencing used peripheral blood, obtained on day 0 of AZD1222 vaccination. The origin of the receptors is an adult in good health. CDR3s include the opening cysteine and the closing phenylalanine or tryptophan. The order of the fields is V gene, clone size, D gene, J gene, CDR3 DNA, CDR3 protein. A D gene is named only where the DNA matches it firmly. The listing skips clone size in some rows; elsewhere it reads once, few, many or a size class.

V gene: TRBV11-2; clone size: .; D gene: TRBD1; J gene: TRBJ1-2; CDR3 DNA: TGTGCCAGCAGCACTAACAGGGGAATAAGCTATGGCTACACCTTC; CDR3 protein: CASSTNRGISYGYTF
V gene: TRBV29-1; clone size: .; D gene: .; J gene: TRBJ1-6; CDR3 DNA: TGCAGCGTTCGACACACCGATAATTCACCCCTCCACTTT; CDR3 protein: CSVRHTDNSPLHF
V gene: TRBV5-1; clone size: .; D gene: .; J gene: TRBJ2-7; CDR3 DNA: TGCGCCAGCAGCTTGGGGGCAGGGGCTTCCCACGAGCAGTACTTC; CDR3 protein: CASSLGAGASHEQYF
V gene: TRBV5-1; clone size: few; D gene: TRBD1; J gene: TRBJ1-2; CDR3 DNA: TGCGCCAGCAGCTCCATGACAGGGGACTATGGCTACACCTTC; CDR3 protein: CASSSMTGDYGYTF
V gene: TRBV5-4; clone size: .; D gene: TRBD2; J gene: TRBJ2-1; CDR3 DNA: TGTGCCAGCAGAAAAGCGGGAGACGCAATTTACGAGCAGTTCTTC; CDR3 protein: CASRKAGDAIYEQFF
V gene: TRBV6-4; clone size: .; D gene: .; J gene: TRBJ1-6; CDR3 DNA: TGTGCCAGCAGTGACGCGTGGGGGATTGGTTCACCCCTCCACTTT; CDR3 protein: CASSDAWGIGSPLHF
V gene: TRBV19; clone size: .; D gene: TRBD2; J gene: TRBJ2-7; CDR3 DNA: TGTGCCAGTAGCAAGCGGGAGGAAACCTACGAGCAGTACTTC; CDR3 protein: CASSKREETYEQYF
V gene: TRBV28; clone size: .; D gene: .; J gene: TRBJ1-4; CDR3 DNA: TGTGCCAGCAGTTTAGGACCGCTAGAAAAACTGTTTTTT; CDR3 protein: CASSLGPLEKLFF
V gene: TRBV2; clone size: .; D gene: .; J gene: TRBJ2-3; CDR3 DNA: TGTGCCAGCAGATCTAGACAGACTACAGATACGCAGTATTTT; CDR3 protein: CASRSRQTTDTQYF
V gene: TRBV5-6; clone size: .; D gene: .; J gene: TRBJ2-7; CDR3 DNA: TGTGCCAGCAGCTTGTTGGGTGAGGGGGTTGCGACCTACGAGCAGTACTTC; CDR3 protein: CASSLLGEGVATYEQYF
V gene: TRBV5-1; clone size: .; D gene: .; J gene: TRBJ2-5; CDR3 DNA: TGCGCCAGCAGCCTGGTGGGGTCCCAAGAGACCCAGTACTTC; CDR3 protein: CASSLVGSQETQYF
V gene: TRBV27; clone size: once; D gene: .; J gene: TRBJ2-1; CDR3 DNA: TGTGCCAGCAGTTTCGGGTACAATGAGCAGTTCTTC; CDR3 protein: CASSFGYNEQFF
V gene: TRBV3-1/TRBV3-2; clone size: once; D gene: .; J gene: TRBJ2-5; CDR3 DNA: TGTGCCAGCAGCCAAGATATCCAGGATCAAGAGACCCAGTACTTC; CDR3 protein: CASSQDIQDQETQYF
V gene: TRBV27; clone size: .; D gene: TRBD2; J gene: TRBJ2-7; CDR3 DNA: TGTGCCAGCACCGAACGGGGGGGCTTCCCGGGGGAGCAGTACTTC; CDR3 protein: CASTERGGFPGEQYF
V gene: TRBV5-1; clone size: .; D gene: TRBD1; J gene: TRBJ2-5; CDR3 DNA: TGCGCCAGCAGCCTGGGGACAGGGGGGTACCAAGAGACCCAGTACTTC; CDR3 protein: CASSLGTGGYQETQYF
V gene: TRBV5-4; clone size: .; D gene: .; J gene: TRBJ2-1; CDR3 DNA: TGTGCCAGCAGCTTTAATGCAGCGAACATTTACAATGAGCAGTTCTTC; CDR3 protein: CASSFNAANIYNEQFF
V gene: TRBV6-6; clone size: .; D gene: .; J gene: TRBJ1-1; CDR3 DNA: TGTGCCAGCAGTTACTCGTCAGACACTGAAGCTTTCTTT; CDR3 protein: CASSYSSDTEAFF
V gene: TRBV7-2; clone size: .; D gene: .; J gene: TRBJ2-7; CDR3 DNA: TGTGCCAGCAGCTTAACAGGGAACGACGAGCAGTACTTC; CDR3 protein: CASSLTGNDEQYF
V gene: TRBV12-5; clone size: .; D gene: TRBD1; J gene: TRBJ1-1; CDR3 DNA: TGTGCTAGTGGTTTGGACAGGGGGCTCGGAACTGAAGCTTTCTTT; CDR3 protein: CASGLDRGLGTEAFF
V gene: TRBV19; clone size: .; D gene: .; J gene: TRBJ1-4; CDR3 DNA: TGTGCCAGTAAAAGGGTTGGTGCGGCTAATGAAAAACTGTTTTTT; CDR3 protein: CASKRVGAANEKLFF
V gene: TRBV14; clone size: .; D gene: .; J gene: TRBJ2-7; CDR3 DNA: TGTGCCAGCAGCCAAGGTTACGGAGCGAACTACGAGCAGTACTTC; CDR3 protein: CASSQGYGANYEQYF
V gene: TRBV19; clone size: .; D gene: .; J gene: TRBJ2-2; CDR3 DNA: TGTGCCAGTAGTATAGGAGAGGGCACCGGGGAGCTGTTTTTT; CDR3 protein: CASSIGEGTGELFF
V gene: TRBV6-5; clone size: .; D gene: .; J gene: TRBJ2-1; CDR3 DNA: TGTGCCAGCAGTTACCGCCAGGGGATGAATGAGCAGTTCTTC; CDR3 protein: CASSYRQGMNEQFF
V gene: TRBV18; clone size: .; D gene: .; J gene: TRBJ2-1; CDR3 DNA: TGTGCCAGCTCACCACGTGGGGACAATGAGCAGTTCTTC; CDR3 protein: CASSPRGDNEQFF
V gene: TRBV5-8; clone size: once; D gene: .; J gene: TRBJ2-2; CDR3 DNA: TGTGCCAGCACCACCACCGGGGAGCTGTTTTTT; CDR3 protein: CASTTTGELFF
V gene: TRBV6-5; clone size: .; D gene: .; J gene: TRBJ1-4; CDR3 DNA: TGTGCCAGCAGTCCCGAAGGAGCGGAACTGTTTTTT; CDR3 protein: CASSPEGAELFF
V gene: TRBV3-1/TRBV3-2; clone size: .; D gene: .; J gene: TRBJ1-3; CDR3 DNA: TGTGCCAGCAGCCTCGGGGAGACTGGAAACACCATATATTTT; CDR3 protein: CASSLGETGNTIYF
V gene: TRBV18; clone size: .; D gene: .; J gene: TRBJ1-3; CDR3 DNA: TGTGCCAGCTCACCACAGGTCTCTGGAAACACCATATATTTT; CDR3 protein: CASSPQVSGNTIYF
V gene: TRBV29-1; clone size: few; D gene: .; J gene: TRBJ1-2; CDR3 DNA: TGCAGCGCCTGGACCGACTATGGCTACACCTTC; CDR3 protein: CSAWTDYGYTF
V gene: TRBV10-1; clone size: .; D gene: .; J gene: TRBJ1-6; CDR3 DNA: TGCGCCAGCAGTGCTGGATGGAATTCACCCCTCCACTTT; CDR3 protein: CASSAGWNSPLHF
V gene: TRBV7-9; clone size: .; D gene: TRBD1; J gene: TRBJ2-7; CDR3 DNA: TGTGCCAGCAGCTTAGTGGATGGCAGGGGGAACGAGCAGTACTTC; CDR3 protein: CASSLVDGRGNEQYF
V gene: TRBV9; clone size: once; D gene: .; J gene: TRBJ2-1; CDR3 DNA: TGTGCCAGCAGCGTAGCCGGGGCGAGCTCCTACAATGAGCAGTTCTTC; CDR3 protein: CASSVAGASSYNEQFF
V gene: TRBV7-3; clone size: .; D gene: TRBD2; J gene: TRBJ2-1; CDR3 DNA: TGTGCCAGCAAAATTTCGGGCAGCGGGGGGCCCTCGCTGGGTGAGCAGTTCTTC; CDR3 protein: CASKISGSGGPSLGEQFF
V gene: TRBV4-2; clone size: .; D gene: .; J gene: TRBJ1-6; CDR3 DNA: TGTGCCAGCAGCCGGAACGGAGGGGAGGTCGATTCACCCCTCCACTTT; CDR3 protein: CASSRNGGEVDSPLHF
V gene: TRBV7-9; clone size: .; D gene: .; J gene: TRBJ2-3; CDR3 DNA: TGTGCCAGCAGCTTCAGGGCCGGGCGGGGCACAGATACGCAGTATTTT; CDR3 protein: CASSFRAGRGTDTQYF
V gene: TRBV2; clone size: .; D gene: .; J gene: TRBJ1-1; CDR3 DNA: TGTGCCAGCAGGCAAGGGACACCTGAAGCTTTCTTT; CDR3 protein: CASRQGTPEAFF
V gene: TRBV9; clone size: .; D gene: TRBD2; J gene: TRBJ2-1; CDR3 DNA: TGTGCCAGCAGCTTGCGGGGGGACTCCTACAATGAGCAGTTCTTC; CDR3 protein: CASSLRGDSYNEQFF
V gene: TRBV20-1; clone size: .; D gene: .; J gene: TRBJ2-1; CDR3 DNA: TGCAGTGCTAGTCGCGGCAATGAGCAGTTCTTC; CDR3 protein: CSASRGNEQFF
V gene: TRBV6-6; clone size: .; D gene: .; J gene: TRBJ2-1; CDR3 DNA: TGTGCCAGCAGTTACGACTACAATGAGCAGTTCTTC; CDR3 protein: CASSYDYNEQFF
V gene: TRBV7-9; clone size: .; D gene: .; J gene: TRBJ2-2; CDR3 DNA: TGTGCCAGCCCTACTACAGGGTTAAACACCGGGGAGCTGTTTTTT; CDR3 protein: CASPTTGLNTGELFF
V gene: TRBV19; clone size: once; D gene: .; J gene: TRBJ2-5; CDR3 DNA: TGTGCCAGTAGTATAGGAGGGGGGTCCAAAGAGACCCAGTACTTC; CDR3 protein: CASSIGGGSKETQYF
V gene: TRBV27; clone size: .; D gene: .; J gene: TRBJ1-2; CDR3 DNA: TGTGCCAGCACCGACCGCCGGGACGGCGCCTCTTACACCTTC; CDR3 protein: CASTDRRDGASYTF
V gene: TRBV4-2; clone size: .; D gene: .; J gene: TRBJ2-7; CDR3 DNA: TGTGCCAGCAGCCAAGACCGAGTGAGCTCCTACGAGCAGTACTTC; CDR3 protein: CASSQDRVSSYEQYF
V gene: TRBV28; clone size: .; D gene: .; J gene: TRBJ1-6; CDR3 DNA: TGTGCCAGCAGCACCCCGTCCTCACCCCTCCACTTT; CDR3 protein: CASSTPSSPLHF
V gene: TRBV7-2; clone size: few; D gene: .; J gene: TRBJ2-7; CDR3 DNA: TGTGCCAGCAGCTTAACAGGGCAAAGCTCCTACGAGCAGTACTTC; CDR3 protein: CASSLTGQSSYEQYF
V gene: TRBV7-9; clone size: .; D gene: .; J gene: TRBJ2-3; CDR3 DNA: TGTGCCAGCAGCCGACACACTGCAGATACGCAGTATTTT; CDR3 protein: CASSRHTADTQYF